The sequence of this T cell receptor beta chain was determined in a study of identical twins. Notes on the study in general: Cord blood beta clonotypes that were abundant carried fewer insertions, and memory repertoires showed no such trend.

After template switching added a universal primer site, the resulting cDNA carried unique molecular identifiers. TCRdb recomputed calls from the 5' RACE reads with MiXCR, one row per CDR3 protein. The sample lists 450,000 or so distinct CDR3 sequences, over 12% occurring once. Worth noting for this clonotype: Its target is not known.

V was clipped by 4 bases and J by 6 bases, with 15 bases between them. The CDR3 is made up of 14 amino acids. CDR1 and CDR2 from the germline V gene are SGHRS and YFSETQ. This sample also appeared in a second study, on yellow fever vaccine responses in identical twins.

Sequenced material: CD4+ T cells sorted from blood. The TCR comes from a woman aged 18-29 years in good health. The chain is built from TRBV5-1 and TRBJ2-3; maybe TRBD2 (6 bases). The CDR3 DNA sequence: TGCGCCAGCAGCATCGGGACTTCACCTGATACGCAGTATTTT. Residues: CASSIGTSPDTQYF.